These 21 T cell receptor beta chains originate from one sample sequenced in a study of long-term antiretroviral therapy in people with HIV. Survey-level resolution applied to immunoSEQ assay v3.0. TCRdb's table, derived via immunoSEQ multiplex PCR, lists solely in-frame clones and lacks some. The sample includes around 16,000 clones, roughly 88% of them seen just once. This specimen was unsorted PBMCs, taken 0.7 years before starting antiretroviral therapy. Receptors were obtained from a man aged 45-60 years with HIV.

CDR3 sequence (DNA): TGCGCCAGCAGCTCTCCACTAGCGGGAACGTACGAGCAGTACTTC. Translated, it gives CASSSPLAGTYEQYF. The chain recombines TRBV5-1 with TRBJ2-7; 10 nucleotides align to TRBD2. V dropped 3 bases and J dropped 4; count of bases not matched to a gene: 7. The CDR3 spans 15 residues. Per germline, CDR1 SGHRS and CDR2 YFSETQ.

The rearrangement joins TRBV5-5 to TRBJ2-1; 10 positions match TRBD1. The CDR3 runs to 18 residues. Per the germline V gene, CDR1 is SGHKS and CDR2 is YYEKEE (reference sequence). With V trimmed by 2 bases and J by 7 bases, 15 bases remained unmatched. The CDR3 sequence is CASSFGVRGQGYSNEQFF. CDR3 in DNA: TGTGCCAGCAGCTTTGGAGTTAGGGGACAGGGGTATTCGAATGAGCAGTTCTTC. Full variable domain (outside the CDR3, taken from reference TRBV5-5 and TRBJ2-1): DAGVTQSPTHLIKTRGQQVTLRCSPISGHKSVSWYQQVLGQGPQFIFQYYEKEERGRGNFPDRFSARQFPNYSSELNVNALLLGDSALYLCASSFGVRGQGYSNEQFFGPGTRLTVL.

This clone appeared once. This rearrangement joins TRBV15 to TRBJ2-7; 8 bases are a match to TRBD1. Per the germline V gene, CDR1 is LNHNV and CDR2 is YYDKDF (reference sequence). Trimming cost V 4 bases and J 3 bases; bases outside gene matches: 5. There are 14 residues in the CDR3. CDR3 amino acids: CATSIRTGIYEQYF. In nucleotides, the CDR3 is TGTGCCACCAGCATAAGGACAGGGATCTACGAGCAGTACTTC.

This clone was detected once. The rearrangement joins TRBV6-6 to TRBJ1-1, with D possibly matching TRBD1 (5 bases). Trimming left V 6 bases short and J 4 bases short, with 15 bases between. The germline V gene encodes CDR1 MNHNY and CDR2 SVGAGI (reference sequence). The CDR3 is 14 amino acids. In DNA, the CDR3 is TGTGCCAGCAGCATTGCGGGGGTAGCCACTGAAGCTTTCTTT. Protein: CASSIAGVATEAFF.

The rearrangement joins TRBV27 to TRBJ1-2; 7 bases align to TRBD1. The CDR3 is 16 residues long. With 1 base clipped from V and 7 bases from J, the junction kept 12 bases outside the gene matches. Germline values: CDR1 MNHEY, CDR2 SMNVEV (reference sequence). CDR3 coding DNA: TGTGCCAGCAGTTTATTCCCGACAGGGAGAGCGGCTGGCTACACCTTC. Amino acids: CASSLFPTGRAAGYTF.

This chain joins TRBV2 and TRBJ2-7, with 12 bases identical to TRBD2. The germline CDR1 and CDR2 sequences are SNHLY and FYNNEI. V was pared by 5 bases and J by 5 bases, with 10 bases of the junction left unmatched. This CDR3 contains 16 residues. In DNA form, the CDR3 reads TGTGCCAGCAGTCACCGACTAGCGGGAGTTAGGGACGAGCAGTACTTC. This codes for CASSHRLAGVRDEQYF.

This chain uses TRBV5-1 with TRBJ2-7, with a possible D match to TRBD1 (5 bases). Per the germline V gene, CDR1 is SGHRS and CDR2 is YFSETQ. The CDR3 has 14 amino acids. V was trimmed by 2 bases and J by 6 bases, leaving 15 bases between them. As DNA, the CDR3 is TGCGCCAGCAGCTTTGGCAGGGTTAAGGGCGAGCAGTACTTC. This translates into CASSFGRVKGEQYF.

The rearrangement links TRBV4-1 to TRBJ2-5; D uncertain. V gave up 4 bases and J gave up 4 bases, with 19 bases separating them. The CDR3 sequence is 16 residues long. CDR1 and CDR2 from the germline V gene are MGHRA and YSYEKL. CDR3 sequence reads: CASSPRVTVWGETQYF. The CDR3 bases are TGCGCCAGCAGCCCCCGGGTAACCGTCTGGGGAGAGACCCAGTACTTC.

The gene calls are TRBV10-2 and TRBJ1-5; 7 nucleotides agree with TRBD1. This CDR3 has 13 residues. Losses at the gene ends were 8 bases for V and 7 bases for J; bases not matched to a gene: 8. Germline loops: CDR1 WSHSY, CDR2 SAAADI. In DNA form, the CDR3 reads TGCGCCAGCTCGACAGGGTTAGGCCAGCCCCAGCATTTT. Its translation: CASSTGLGQPQHF.

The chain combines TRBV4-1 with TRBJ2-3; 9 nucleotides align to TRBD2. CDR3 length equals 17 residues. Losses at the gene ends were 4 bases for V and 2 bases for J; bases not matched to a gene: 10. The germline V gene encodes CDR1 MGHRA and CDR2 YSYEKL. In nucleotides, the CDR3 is TGCGCCAGCAGCCTAAGCGGGGCGGGGGGGCCCACAGATACGCAGTATTTT. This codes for CASSLSGAGGPTDTQYF.

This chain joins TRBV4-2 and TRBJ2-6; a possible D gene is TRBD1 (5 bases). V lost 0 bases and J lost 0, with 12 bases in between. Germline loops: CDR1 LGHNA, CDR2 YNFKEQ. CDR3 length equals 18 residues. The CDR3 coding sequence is TGTGCCAGCAGCCAAGATGGGAACAGGCTCTCTGGGGCCAACGTCCTGACTTTC. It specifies CASSQDGNRLSGANVLTF.

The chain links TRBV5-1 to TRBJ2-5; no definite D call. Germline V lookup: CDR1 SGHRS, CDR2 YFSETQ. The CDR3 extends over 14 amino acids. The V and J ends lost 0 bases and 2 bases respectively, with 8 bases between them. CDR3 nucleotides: TGCGCCAGCAGCTTGGCCAGTGGGCAAGAGACCCAGTACTTC. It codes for CASSLASGQETQYF.

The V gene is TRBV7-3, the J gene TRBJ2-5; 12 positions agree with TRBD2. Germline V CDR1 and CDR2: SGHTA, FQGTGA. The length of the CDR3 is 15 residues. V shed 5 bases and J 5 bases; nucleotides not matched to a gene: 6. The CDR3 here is CASSRGTSGPETQYF. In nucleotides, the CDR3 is TGTGCCAGCAGCCGAGGGACTAGCGGGCCGGAGACCCAGTACTTC. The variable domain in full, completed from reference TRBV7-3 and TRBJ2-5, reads GAGVSQTPSNKVTEKGKYVELRCDPISGHTALYWYRQSLGQGPEFLIYFQGTGAADDSGLPNDRFFAVRPEGSVSTLKIQRTERGDSAVYLCASSRGTSGPETQYFGPGTRLLVL.

DNA for the CDR3: TGTGCCAGCAGCGGTGGACAGACCTACGAGCAGTACTTC. Translated: CASSGGQTYEQYF. The V call is TRBV9, the J call TRBJ2-7; D perhaps matches TRBD1 (6 bases). Germline values: CDR1 SGDLS, CDR2 YYNGEE. The V end was cut by 3 bases, the J end by 2 bases, with 9 bases between. The CDR3 extends over 13 amino acids.

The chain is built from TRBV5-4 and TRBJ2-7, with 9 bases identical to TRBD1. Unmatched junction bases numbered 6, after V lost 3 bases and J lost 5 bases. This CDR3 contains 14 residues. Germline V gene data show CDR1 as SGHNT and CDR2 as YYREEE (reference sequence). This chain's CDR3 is CASSSPGTGNEQYF. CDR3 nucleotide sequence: TGTGCCAGCAGCTCCCCTGGGACAGGGAACGAGCAGTACTTC.

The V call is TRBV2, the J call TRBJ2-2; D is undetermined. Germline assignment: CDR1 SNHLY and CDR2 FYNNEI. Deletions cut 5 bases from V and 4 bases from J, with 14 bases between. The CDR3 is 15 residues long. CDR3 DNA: TGTGCCAGCAGTCCGGGCCCCCCGGGCACCGGGGAGCTGTTTTTT. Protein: CASSPGPPGTGELFF. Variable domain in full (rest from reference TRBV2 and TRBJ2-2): EPEVTQTPSHQVTQMGQEVILRCVPISNHLYFYWYRQILGQKVEFLVSFYNNEISEKSEIFDDQFSVERPDGSNFTLKIRSTKLEDSAMYFCASSPGPPGTGELFFGEGSRLTVL.

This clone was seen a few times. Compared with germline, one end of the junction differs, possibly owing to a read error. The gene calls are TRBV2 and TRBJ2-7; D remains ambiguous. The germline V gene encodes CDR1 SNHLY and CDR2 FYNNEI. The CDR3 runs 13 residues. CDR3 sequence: CASSDQVASPPLF. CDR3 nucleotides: TGTGCCAGCAGTGATCAGGTTGCCTCCCCCCCTCTTTTC. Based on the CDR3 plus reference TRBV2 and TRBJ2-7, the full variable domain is EPEVTQTPSHQVTQMGQEVILRCVPISNHLYFYWYRQILGQKVEFLVSFYNNEISEKSEIFDDQFSVERPDGSNFTLKIRSTKLEDSAMYFCASSDQVASPPLFGPGTRLTVT.

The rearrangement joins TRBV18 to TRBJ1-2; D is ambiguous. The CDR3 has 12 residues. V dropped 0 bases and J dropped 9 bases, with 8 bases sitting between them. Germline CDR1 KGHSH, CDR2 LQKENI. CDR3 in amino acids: CASSPPGVSYTF. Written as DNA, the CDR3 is TGTGCCAGCTCACCACCTGGGGTTAGCTACACCTTC.

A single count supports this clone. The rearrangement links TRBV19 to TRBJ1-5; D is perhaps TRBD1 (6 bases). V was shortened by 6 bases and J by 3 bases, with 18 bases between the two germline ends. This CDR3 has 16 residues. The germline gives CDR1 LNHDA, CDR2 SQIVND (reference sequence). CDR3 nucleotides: TGTGCCAGTAGCCCAGACAGGTCACGTTTCAATCAGCCCCAGCATTTT. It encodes CASSPDRSRFNQPQHF.

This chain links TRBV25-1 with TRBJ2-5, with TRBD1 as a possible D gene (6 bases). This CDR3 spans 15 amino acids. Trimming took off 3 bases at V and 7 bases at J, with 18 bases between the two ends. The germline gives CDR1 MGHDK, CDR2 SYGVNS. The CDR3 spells CASSESKGHRGTQYF. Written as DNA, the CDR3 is TGTGCCAGCAGTGAGTCAAAGGGACATCGGGGGACCCAGTACTTC.

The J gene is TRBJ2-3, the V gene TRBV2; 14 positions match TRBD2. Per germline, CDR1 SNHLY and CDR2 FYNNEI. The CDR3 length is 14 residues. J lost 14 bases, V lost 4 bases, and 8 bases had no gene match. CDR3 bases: TGTGCCAGCAGTGGGCCGGGACTAGCGGGGGCCCGGTATTTT. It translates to CASSGPGLAGARYF. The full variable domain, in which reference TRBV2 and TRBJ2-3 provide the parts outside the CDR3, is EPEVTQTPSHQVTQMGQEVILRCVPISNHLYFYWYRQILGQKVEFLVSFYNNEISEKSEIFDDQFSVERPDGSNFTLKIRSTKLEDSAMYFCASSGPGLAGARYFGPGTRLTVL.